The TCR beta chain described here comes from a study of T cell responses to AZD1222 COVID-19 vaccine. Trimming took 4 bases from V and 4 from J, leaving 9 bases between them. The CDR3 sequence is 13 residues long. From germline, CDR1 is MNHNY and CDR2 SVGAGI (reference sequence). Study-level points and caveats: Samples come after the peak T cell response, not at day 14. Donors skewed white British and female; clonal diversity was possibly underestimated.

This clone was seen just once. No antigen is known for it. Measured with immunoSEQ multiplex PCR; TCRdb has only the in-frame clones, and not every one. Of more than 140,000 clones in the sample, under 95% were seen once. The clonotype was recovered from an adult in good health. The sample in question was peripheral blood, obtained on day 0 of AZD1222 vaccination. This chain connects TRBV6-6 to TRBJ2-3; no definite D call. The CDR3 nucleotides are TGTGCCAGCAGTTTCCCGATATCAGATACGCAGTATTTT. This codes for CASSFPISDTQYF.